This T cell receptor beta chain was sequenced during a study of OX40 agonist ivuxolimab in advanced cancers. Some background on the complete study: The costimulatory receptor OX40 (CD134) was targeted by ivuxolimab, a fully human IgG2 agonistic monoclonal antibody. Intravenous ivuxolimab was administered to patients every 2 weeks at six dose levels: 0.01, 0.1, 0.3, 1.5, 3 and 10 mg/kg. Among the approximately 50 dose-escalation patients, around 19 had hepatocellular carcinoma, approximately 15 melanoma, 9 renal cell carcinoma and 9 head and neck cancer. In the dose-escalation cohort, around four fifths of patients were male, and the mean age was approximately 64 years, with a range of 23 to 79. Prior anti-PD-1, anti-PD-L1 or anti-CTLA-4 therapy was permitted, and checkpoint inhibitors had been received by roughly 40% of dose-escalation patients. Partial responses were achieved by three dose-escalation patients, of whom one had hepatocellular carcinoma and two had cutaneous melanoma. The point of sequencing TCRbeta in the periphery was to test whether ivuxolimab changed TCR sequence diversity and drove clonal T-cell expansion. The paper reports the monotherapy dose-escalation portion (N ≈ 50 patients) of the phase I ivuxolimab trial. The study at large found these results: Low levels of normalized T-cell clonal expansion were also shown by some nonresponding patients. Clonal expansion of both CD4+ and CD8+ blood T cells was observed from baseline to week 6 at doses 0.1 to 3.0 mg/kg. In the 0.1-3.0 mg/kg groups, partial responders were among the patients with the lowest normalized peripheral clonal expansion, particularly in CD8+ T cells. Which antigens the clonally expanded peripheral T cells were specific for was not determined. After ivuxolimab, CD8+ T cells had more expanded clones than CD4+ T cells on average.

The table lists this clone with a count of one. Its antigen target is currently unknown. The input lacks base qualities; no much larger clone sits a single base away. Patients with autoimmune disease history or receiving systemic immunosuppression were excluded from the trial. In every dose cohort, peripheral blood was drawn for TCR sequencing at baseline, cycle 4 day 1, and cycle 7 day 1. The samples were drawn from a first-in-human, open-label, multicenter phase I dose-escalation trial of ivuxolimab. Adults with locally advanced or metastatic melanoma, renal cell carcinoma, hepatocellular carcinoma or head and neck squamous cell carcinoma were enrolled in the trial. CD4+ and CD8+ T cells were sorted separately from peripheral blood before TCR sequencing. For sequencing of the TCRbeta CDR3 region, genomic DNA was extracted from the sorted cells. TCRbeta CDR3 regions were sequenced using the immunoSEQ Assay. TCRdb obtained this table from immuneACCESS and retained in-frame rearrangements with V and J assigned. These tables miss some clones; where compared with another copy, unresolved V genes account for less than half of the shortfall, and the remainder is unexplained. The sample contains over 65,000 clones, 80% to 90% of them found a single time. Clones ranked in the top ten supply 2% of the sample.

The source is an adult with an advanced solid tumor such as melanoma, head and neck, liver or kidney cancer. The sample in question was CD4+ or CD8+ T cells sorted from blood, obtained in a trial of the OX40 agonist ivuxolimab.

Here the CDR3 is given as CASSTGQAEYQPQHF. DNA sequence: TGTGCCAGCTCAACAGGACAGGCGGAATATCAGCCCCAGCATTTT. The sequence links TRBV18 to TRBJ1-5; 7 central bases correspond to TRBD1. CDR1 and CDR2 were assigned from the germline V gene as KGHSH and LQKENI. Trimming leaves V shorter by 5 bases and J shorter by 5 bases, with the junction holding 9 bases beyond the gene matches. The CDR3 measures 15 amino acids from cysteine to phenylalanine. The kept DNA is CDR3 alone, 45 bases in frame from the first base.